The present TCR beta chain was sequenced within a study of blood T cell repertoires in COVID-19. The overall study: COVID-19 samples, acute and convalescent, were from the United States, Italy and Spain. In each case, the material was cDNA or gDNA derived from T cells, B-cell-depleted T cells, or PBMCs.

This clone has more than one count but fewer than ten. Source study methods: Cell counts per sample came from amplifying reference gene primers. This table comes from immunoSEQ multiplex PCR, and its TCRdb copy is limited to in-frame clones, with some not included. V and J calls and clone size come straight from that table; D and trimming were deduced from the DNA. The repertoire holds about 150,000 clones, with 75% to 90% as singletons. The CDR3 runs 14 residues. V lost 3 bases and J 1 base, leaving 9 bases between the germline ends. Germline CDR1 reads SNHLY; CDR2 reads FYNNEI. The chain carries TRBV2 and TRBJ1-1, with D unclear. Sequencing was done on a sample of peripheral blood. This sequence was found in a woman in her 70s with acute or convalescent COVID-19. The CDR3 reads CASSEPRRNTEAFF. As DNA, the CDR3 is TGTGCCAGCAGTGAGCCTCGTAGGAACACTGAAGCTTTCTTT.